This T cell receptor beta chain was captured in a study of cytomegalovirus exposure and HLA in healthy donors. This clone has only a few counts. Its specificity is unknown. The V and J ends lost 0 bases and 2 bases respectively, with 10 bases between them. CDR1 MNHNY and CDR2 SVGAGI come from the germline V gene (reference sequence). The CDR3 covers 15 residues. Study results and caveats: Previously analyzed data showed that most TCR beta V segments were productive at a frequency of about 87% or about 30%.

Researchers ran the PCR with 60 Vbeta and 13 Jbeta primers. Assay: immunoSEQ multiplex PCR; the TCRdb copy retains only in-frame clones and omits some. The sample carries about 120,000 clones, 15% recorded once. The donors gave bone marrow, and they were healthy. The study sampled nominally healthy donors, though unrecorded immune exposures were likely. The gene calls are TRBV6-6 and TRBJ2-5, with a possible D match to TRBD1 (6 bases). Sequenced input: PBMCs. This sequence originates from a woman aged 18 to 35 in good health and CMV-seronegative. The CDR3 nucleotides are TGTGCCAGCAGTTACTCTTTGGACAGACAAGAGACCCAGTACTTC. It is translated as CASSYSLDRQETQYF.